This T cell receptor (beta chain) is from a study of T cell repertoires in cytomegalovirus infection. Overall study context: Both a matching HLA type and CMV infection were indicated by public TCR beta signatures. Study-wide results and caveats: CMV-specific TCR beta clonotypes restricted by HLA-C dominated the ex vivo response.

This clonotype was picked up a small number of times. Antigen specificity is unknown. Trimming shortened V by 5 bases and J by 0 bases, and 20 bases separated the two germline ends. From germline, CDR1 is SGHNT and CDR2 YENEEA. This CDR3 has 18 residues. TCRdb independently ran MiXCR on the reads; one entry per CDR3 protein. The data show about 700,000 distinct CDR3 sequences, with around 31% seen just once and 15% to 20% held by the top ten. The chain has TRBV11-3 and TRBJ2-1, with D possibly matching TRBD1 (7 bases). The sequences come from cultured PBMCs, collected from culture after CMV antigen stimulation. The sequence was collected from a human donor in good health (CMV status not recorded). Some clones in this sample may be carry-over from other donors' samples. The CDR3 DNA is TGTGCCAGCAGCCCCCGACTAGACAGGGCAGCCTCCTACAATGAGCAGTTCTTC. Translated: CASSPRLDRAASYNEQFF.